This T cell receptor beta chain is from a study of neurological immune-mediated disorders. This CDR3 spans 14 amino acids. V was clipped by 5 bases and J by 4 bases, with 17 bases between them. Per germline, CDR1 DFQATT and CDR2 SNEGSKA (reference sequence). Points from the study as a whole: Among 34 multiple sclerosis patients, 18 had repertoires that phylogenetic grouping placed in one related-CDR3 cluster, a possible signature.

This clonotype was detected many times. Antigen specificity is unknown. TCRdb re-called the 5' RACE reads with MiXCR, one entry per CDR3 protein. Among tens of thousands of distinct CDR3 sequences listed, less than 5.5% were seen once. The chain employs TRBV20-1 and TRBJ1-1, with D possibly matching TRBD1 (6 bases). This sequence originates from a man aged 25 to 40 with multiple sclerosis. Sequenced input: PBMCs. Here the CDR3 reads CSAPTGPGGTEAFF. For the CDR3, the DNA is TGCAGTGCTCCTACAGGGCCCGGGGGCACTGAAGCTTTCTTT.